A single sample is the source of the 9 T cell receptor beta chains below, sequenced in a study of blood T cell repertoires in COVID-19. Sequencing was performed with immunoSEQ multiplex PCR; in TCRdb, only in-frame clones are kept and a portion is missing. The table includes tens of thousands of clones, approximately 77% detected once. What was sequenced was peripheral blood. These receptor sequences come from a man in his sixties or seventies with COVID-19, enrolled during active disease.

This clone appeared a few times. The chain uses TRBV30 and TRBJ1-6, with 9 bases aligning to TRBD1. The J segment lost 8 bases and the V segment lost 4 bases, leaving 6 bases of the junction unmatched. Germline V gene data show CDR1 as GTSNPN and CDR2 as SVGIG (reference sequence). This CDR3 spans 14 amino acids. The CDR3 spells CAWNTGGAYSPLHF. For the CDR3, the DNA is TGTGCCTGGAACACAGGGGGCGCGTATTCACCCCTCCACTTT.

The chain is built from TRBV6-2 or TRBV6-3 and TRBJ1-5; the D is unclear. The V gene's germline CDR1 is MNHEY and CDR2 SVGEGT. With 4 bases removed from V and 6 bases from J, the gap between germline ends came to 7 bases. The CDR3 is 12 residues long. This chain's CDR3 is CASSWAPQPQHF. In nucleotides, the CDR3 is TGTGCCAGCAGTTGGGCCCCTCAGCCCCAGCATTTT.

This rearrangement joins TRBV19 to TRBJ2-1; 10 bases fit TRBD2. This CDR3 is built from 16 residues. V trimming: 6 bases; J trimming: 0 bases; junction bases outside the gene matches: 5. Germline assignment: CDR1 LNHDA and CDR2 SQIVND (reference sequence). The CDR3 DNA follows: TGTGCCAGTAGCTTCACTAGCGGGAACTCCTACAATGAGCAGTTCTTC. Its translation: CASSFTSGNSYNEQFF.

The gene calls are TRBV7-3 and TRBJ1-5; D unclear. The V end was cut by 5 bases, the J end by 3 bases, with 14 bases between. The germline V gene has CDR1 SGHTA and CDR2 FQGTGA. The CDR3 has 15 residues. The DNA for the CDR3 is TGTGCCAGCAGCCCATATCCCCAGGTCAATCAGCCCCAGCATTTT. As protein: CASSPYPQVNQPQHF.

In this sample, this clone turned up a few times. The chain couples TRBV5-1 to TRBJ2-7; a possible D gene is TRBD2 (6 bases). V dropped 3 bases and J dropped 4 bases, with 17 bases sitting between them. CDR1 and CDR2 from the germline V gene are SGHRS and YFSETQ. The CDR3 runs 15 residues. This chain's CDR3 is CASSWDSENIYEQYF. In DNA, the CDR3 is TGCGCCAGCAGCTGGGACTCGGAAAATATTTACGAGCAGTACTTC. Full variable domain (missing parts from reference TRBV5-1 and TRBJ2-7): KAGVTQTPRYLIKTRGQQVTLSCSPISGHRSVSWYQQTPGQGLQFLFEYFSETQRNKGNFPGRFSGRQFSNSRSEMNVSTLELGDSALYLCASSWDSENIYEQYFGPGTRLTVT.

This clone was observed once. The chain couples TRBV5-6 to TRBJ1-5; the D is unclear. This CDR3 region has 17 residues. Trimming pared 0 bases from V and 0 bases from J, leaving 13 bases between. Germline V lookup: CDR1 SGHDT, CDR2 YYEEEE. CDR3 sequence: CASSLGRLTYSNQPQHF. CDR3 nucleotides: TGTGCCAGCAGCTTGGGCCGATTAACTTATAGCAATCAGCCCCAGCATTTT. The variable domain in full, with the rest retrieved from reference TRBV5-6 and TRBJ1-5, is DAGVTQSPTHLIKTRGQQVTLRCSPKSGHDTVSWYQQALGQGPQFIFQYYEEEERQRGNFPDRFSGHQFPNYSSELNVNALLLGDSALYLCASSLGRLTYSNQPQHFGDGTRLSIL.

V is TRBV7-9 and J is TRBJ1-2, with 8 bases aligning to TRBD1. Trimming took 2 bases from V and 5 from J; bases not matched to a gene: 1. Germline CDR1 is SEHNR and CDR2 is FQNEAQ (reference sequence). CDR3 length equals 13 residues. In nucleotides, the CDR3 is TGTGCCAGCAGCTTACAGGGGGCATATGGCTACACCTTC. Protein: CASSLQGAYGYTF.

Only a few counts were recorded for this clone. This chain joins TRBV7-2 and TRBJ2-7; 8 nucleotides line up with TRBD1. CDR1 and CDR2 from the germline V gene are SGHTA and FQGNSA. The trim removed 6 bases at V and 8 bases at J, leaving 6 bases unmatched. The CDR3 is 12 residues long. CDR3 DNA sequence: TGTGCCAGCAGTTCGGACAGGGTCAAGCAGTACTTC. The encoded protein is CASSSDRVKQYF.

The chain employs TRBV10-3 and TRBJ1-5; no definite D call. CDR1 ENHRY and CDR2 SYGVKD come from the germline V gene. The CDR3 is 13 amino acids. Trimming took off 3 bases at V and 4 bases at J, with 7 bases between the two ends. CDR3 in DNA: TGTGCCATCAGTGAACGGGTAAATCAGCCCCAGCATTTT. This gives the protein CAISERVNQPQHF.